This T cell receptor beta chain was sequenced during a study of OX40 agonist ivuxolimab in advanced cancers. Regarding this clone: The antigen is unknown.

The assay was immunoSEQ multiplex PCR, and TCRdb's table has in-frame clones only and misses some. Of some 100,000 clones in the sample, around nine tenths are singletons; the top ten hold under 0.95%. Germline CDR1 SGHNT, CDR2 YYREEE (reference sequence). CDR3 length equals 16 residues. V was shortened by 4 bases and J by 4 bases, with 17 bases between the two germline ends. Findings and limits, study-wide: Averaging showed that CD8+ T cells had more expanded clones than CD4+ did. CD4+ and CD8+ blood T cells expanded clonally by week 6 at 0.1 to 3.0 mg/kg.

The sample here was CD4+ or CD8+ T cells sorted from blood, taken in a trial of the OX40 agonist ivuxolimab. The receptor comes from an adult with an advanced solid tumor such as melanoma, head and neck, liver or kidney cancer. This chain connects TRBV5-4 to TRBJ2-2; D might be TRBD2 (6 bases). CDR3: CASSIGLLSVTGELFF. Written as DNA, the CDR3 is TGTGCCAGCAGCATAGGACTACTCTCGGTCACCGGGGAGCTGTTTTTT.